This entry lists 16 T cell receptor beta chains sequenced from one sample in a study of siplizumab effects on memory and regulatory T cells. Clones were sequenced by immunoSEQ multiplex PCR, and TCRdb holds only the in-frame ones, with some missing. There are 100,000 or so clones in the sample; 94% occur only once, and approximately 0.58% lies in the top ten. Sequencing used Tregs sorted from blood. Receptors originate from a human donor in good health.

The chain links TRBV4-1 to TRBJ1-2; D is perhaps TRBD1 (5 bases). The CDR3 contains 12 residues. V dropped 5 bases and J dropped 5 bases, with 9 bases sitting between them. Germline V gives CDR1 MGHRA, CDR2 YSYEKL. The CDR3 sequence: CASSNGGYGYTF. The DNA of the CDR3 is TGCGCCAGCAGCAACGGGGGGTATGGCTACACCTTC.

The chain has TRBV28 and TRBJ2-1; no clear D. Germline CDR1 reads MDHEN; CDR2 reads SYDVKM. The V end lost 5 bases, the J end lost 9 bases, and 11 bases lay between the germline ends. The CDR3 has 12 residues. The DNA for the CDR3 is TGTGCCAGCAGTGGTATTAGCAGTGAGCAGTTCTTC. It specifies CASSGISSEQFF.

CDR3 bases: TGTGCCAGCAGTCGTCGGACAGCATCCTACGAGCAGTACTTC. Amino acids: CASSRRTASYEQYF. The rearrangement joins TRBV6-5 to TRBJ2-7, with D maybe TRBD1 (6 bases). Germline CDR1 MNHEY, CDR2 SVGAGI. The CDR3 totals 14 residues. Trimming shortened V by 5 bases and J by 1 base, and 12 bases separated the two germline ends.

V gene TRBV6-6 combines with J gene TRBJ2-5, with 9 bases matching TRBD2. J was trimmed by 5 bases and V by 6 bases; bases with no gene match: 7. CDR1 MNHNY and CDR2 SVGAGI come from the germline V gene (reference sequence). The CDR3 consists of 14 residues. CDR3 region: CASRPPRGGETQYF. In DNA form, the CDR3 reads TGTGCCAGCAGACCGCCGCGGGGGGGGGAGACCCAGTACTTC.

The chain combines TRBV28 with TRBJ1-5; D is unresolved. This CDR3 has 11 amino acids. The germline gives CDR1 MDHEN, CDR2 SYDVKM. V was cut by 5 bases and J by 8 bases, with 7 bases left in between. CDR3 bases: TGTGCCAGCAGTACGACGAAGCCCCAGCATTTT. Encoded protein: CASSTTKPQHF.

The rearrangement links TRBV11-2 to TRBJ2-3, with D unclear. Trimming removed 0 bases at V and 5 bases at J, with 12 bases between. Germline values: CDR1 SGHAT, CDR2 FQNNGV. This CDR3 is 15 amino acids long. The CDR3 loop reads CASSLDLGLKDTQYF. CDR3 in DNA: TGTGCCAGCAGCTTAGATCTCGGGCTCAAAGATACGCAGTATTTT.

The chain is built from TRBV27 and TRBJ2-3, with D unclear. The CDR3 sequence is 14 residues long. V shed 2 bases and J shed 0 bases, with 6 bases lying between them. Germline lookup yields CDR1 MNHEY and CDR2 SMNVEV (reference sequence). In nucleotides, the CDR3 is TGTGCCAGCAGTTTAGGAGCTAGCACAGATACGCAGTATTTT. Translating it yields CASSLGASTDTQYF.

The rearrangement links TRBV6-4 to TRBJ1-2; D not resolved. CDR3 length: 15 residues. The V end lost 6 bases, the J end lost 0 bases, and 14 bases lay between the germline ends. CDR1 and CDR2 from the germline V gene are MRHNA and SNTAGT. The CDR3 DNA follows: TGTGCCAGCAGGCCCGGCTCCCACTCTAACTATGGCTACACCTTC. This codes for CASRPGSHSNYGYTF.

This sequence joins TRBV10-2 and TRBJ2-3; 11 bases match TRBD2. The J segment lost 7 bases and the V segment lost 7 bases, leaving 13 bases of the junction unmatched. This CDR3 is built from 16 residues. Germline V gene data show CDR1 as WSHSY and CDR2 as SAAADI. The DNA of the CDR3 is TGCGCCAGCATGGGCCAACTAGCGGGAGAGATTAATACGCAGTATTTT. Translating gives CASMGQLAGEINTQYF.

This chain connects TRBV9 to TRBJ2-7; maybe TRBD1 (5 bases). CDR1 and CDR2 (germline): SGDLS, YYNGEE. Trimming removed 3 bases from V and 2 bases from J, with 9 bases in between. The CDR3 loop spans 13 amino acids. The CDR3 sequence is CASSGQSPYEQYF. As DNA, the CDR3 is TGTGCCAGCAGCGGACAGAGTCCCTACGAGCAGTACTTC.

The genes are TRBV15 and TRBJ2-1, with D hard to call. This CDR3 spans 13 amino acids. Germline CDR1 and CDR2: LNHNV and YYDKDF (reference sequence). Trimming stripped 0 bases from V and 9 bases from J, with 9 bases between. As DNA, the CDR3 is TGTGCCACCAGCAGAGATCTACCTGGTGAGCAGTTCTTC. Translated, it gives CATSRDLPGEQFF.

The chain's CDR3 is CASSLERGLNNEQFF. CDR3 nucleotides: TGTGCCAGCAGCTTAGAACGGGGACTTAACAATGAGCAGTTCTTC. The chain links TRBV5-4 to TRBJ2-1; possible D gene TRBD2, 6 bases. V was shortened by 2 bases and J by 5 bases, with 14 bases between the two germline ends. Per the germline V gene, CDR1 is SGHNT and CDR2 is YYREEE (reference sequence). This CDR3 has 15 amino acids.

J is TRBJ2-7 and V is TRBV11-2; D perhaps matches TRBD2 (5 bases). Trimming took off 2 bases at V and 6 bases at J, with 11 bases between the two ends. This CDR3 has 13 amino acids. Germline V gene sequence: CDR1 SGHAT, CDR2 FQNNGV. The CDR3 bases are TGTGCCAGCAGCTTAACATCCGGGGTCGAGCAGTACTTC. Its translation: CASSLTSGVEQYF.

The V gene is TRBV11-3, the J gene TRBJ2-1, with 12 bases fitting TRBD2. Per germline, CDR1 SGHNT and CDR2 YENEEA. V shed 1 base and J 8 bases; nucleotides not matched to a gene: 15. The length of the CDR3 is 19 residues. This CDR3 is CASSLVSGDGLAGRHEQFF. The CDR3 DNA follows: TGTGCCAGCAGCTTAGTATCCGGGGACGGACTAGCGGGACGGCATGAGCAGTTCTTC.

The rearrangement joins TRBV5-1 to TRBJ2-5; TRBD2 aligns across 13 bases. Germline V CDR1 and CDR2: SGHRS, YFSETQ. The ends lost 4 bases at V and 4 bases at J; junction bases unmatched: 10. This CDR3 spans 17 amino acids. For the CDR3, the DNA is TGCGCCAGCAGCCCCACCGGACTAGCGGGAGCGTCAGAGACCCAGTACTTC. Residues: CASSPTGLAGASETQYF.

J is TRBJ2-1 and V is TRBV12-5; D might be TRBD1 or TRBD2, each matching 6 bases. Germline V gives CDR1 LGHNT, CDR2 FRNRAP. V lost 2 bases and J 0 bases, leaving 14 bases between the germline ends. CDR3 length: 17 residues. CDR3 nucleotides: TGTGCTAGTGGTTTGTACAGGGAGGAGAGCTCCTACAATGAGCAGTTCTTC. This encodes CASGLYREESSYNEQFF.